This T cell receptor (beta chain) was recovered during a study of PD-L1 blockade in urothelial cancer. As for the study in general: Male sex and bladder-origin urothelial cancer characterized about nine tenths of the roughly 29 patients. Median T cell yield per blood sample was more than 120,000 cells.

Time point given: peripheral blood 6 weeks after treatment start. CDR3 length: 16 residues. With 0 bases removed from V and 0 bases from J, the gap between germline ends came to 9 bases. Germline V CDR1 and CDR2: MGHRA, YSYEKL. Measured with immunoSEQ multiplex PCR; TCRdb has only the in-frame clones, and not every one. The sample holds some 110,000 clones, about 91% seen once. This specimen was PBMCs, taken around atezolizumab (anti-PD-L1) treatment. The receptor was isolated from a man aged 60 to 75 with urothelial cancer. This chain joins TRBV4-1 and TRBJ1-3, with D hard to call. For the CDR3, the DNA is TGCGCCAGCAGCCAAGAACGGGATTACTCTGGAAACACCATATATTTT. Its protein product is CASSQERDYSGNTIYF.